This T cell receptor beta chain was captured by sequencing in a study of cytomegalovirus exposure and HLA in healthy donors. Across the whole study: Per a later analysis, the roughly 670 first-cohort and approximately 120 validation repertoires shared one platform. General study points: According to the study, around 160 TCR beta chains were cytomegalovirus-associated. According to a subsequent analysis, TCR clusters from the first cohort were inclined to appear together in the 110 or so validation repertoires.

Generated by immunoSEQ multiplex PCR, the TCRdb table keeps only in-frame clones and is missing some. The repertoire holds about 150,000 clones, about 86% seen once, with less than 2.5% in the top ten. Concerning this clone: Its antigen is not known.

Germline V gives CDR1 SGHAT, CDR2 FQNNGV. The V end was cut by 5 bases, the J end by 3 bases, with 14 bases between. CDR3 length: 14 residues. The TCR originated in a human donor in good health. Sequenced sample: PBMCs. This chain links TRBV11-2 with TRBJ2-7, with D uncertain. As DNA, the CDR3 is TGTGCCAGCAGCACTTTACAAAGGAGCTACGAGCAGTACTTC. This gives the protein CASSTLQRSYEQYF.